The source of this T cell receptor (beta chain) is a study of T-cell memory formation after mild COVID-19. Study-wide findings and caveats: CD4/CD8 balance held among clones contracting day 15 to 85, and later expanders leaned CD4+. Some responding clones appeared in pre-infection memory, suggesting cross-reactive memory joined.

Constant-segment primers served in 5'RACE that generated TCR alpha and TCR beta cDNA libraries bearing sample barcodes and UMIs. TCRdb used MiXCR to reprocess the 5' RACE reads, holding one entry per CDR3 protein. The sample comprises 200,000 to 250,000 distinct CDR3 sequences, over 8.5% of which are singletons, and under 25% rests with the top ten. This clonotype was picked up many times. As yet, its antigen is unknown. The sequence derives from a man between 18 and 29 years old who had mild COVID-19 (a few samples of this study predate the infection). Cell type and time point are not known. Sequencing was carried out using PBMCs or a T cell subset sorted from them (not recorded which).

The CDR3 loop is CASSGEGTDTQYF. DNA for the CDR3: TGCGCCAGCAGTGGGGAGGGCACAGATACGCAGTATTTT. The chain has TRBV5-1 and TRBJ2-3, with a possible D match to TRBD2 (6 bases). Germline V gene sequence: CDR1 SGHRS, CDR2 YFSETQ. Trimming took 5 bases from V and 1 from J, leaving 8 bases between them. This CDR3 is built from 13 residues.